The T cell receptor beta chain described here comes from a study of beta chain features in type 1 diabetes. Study-wide results and limits: Type 1 diabetes patients had moderately but significantly shorter TCRB CDR3s in all four CD4+ subsets.

The trim removed 5 bases at V and 3 bases at J, leaving 7 bases unmatched. Germline CDR1 reads KGHSH; CDR2 reads LQKENI. This CDR3 has 16 amino acids. As to this clone: Its specificity is not known.

Reverse transcription of all isolated RNA meant that expressed TCRB transcripts were sequenced. Profiled with immunoSEQ multiplex PCR; TCRdb holds only in-frame clones, not every one. Among 500,000 to 650,000 clones, around 12% were seen once, and the ten largest hold over 0.1%. The sample taken for sequencing was naive CD4+ T cells from blood. The chain uses TRBV18 and TRBJ2-1, with 10 bases lining up with TRBD2. The clonotype was recovered from a man younger than 45 with type 1 diabetes. The CDR3: CASSFLTSGDYNEQFF. In nucleotides, the CDR3 is TGTGCCAGCTCATTCCTTACTAGCGGGGACTACAATGAGCAGTTCTTC. Full variable domain (rest looked up from reference TRBV18 and TRBJ2-1): NAGVMQNPRHLVRRRGQEARLRCSPMKGHSHVYWYRQLPEEGLKFMVYLQKENIIDESGMPKERFSAEFPKEGPSILRIQQVVRGDSAAYFCASSFLTSGDYNEQFFGPGTRLTVL.